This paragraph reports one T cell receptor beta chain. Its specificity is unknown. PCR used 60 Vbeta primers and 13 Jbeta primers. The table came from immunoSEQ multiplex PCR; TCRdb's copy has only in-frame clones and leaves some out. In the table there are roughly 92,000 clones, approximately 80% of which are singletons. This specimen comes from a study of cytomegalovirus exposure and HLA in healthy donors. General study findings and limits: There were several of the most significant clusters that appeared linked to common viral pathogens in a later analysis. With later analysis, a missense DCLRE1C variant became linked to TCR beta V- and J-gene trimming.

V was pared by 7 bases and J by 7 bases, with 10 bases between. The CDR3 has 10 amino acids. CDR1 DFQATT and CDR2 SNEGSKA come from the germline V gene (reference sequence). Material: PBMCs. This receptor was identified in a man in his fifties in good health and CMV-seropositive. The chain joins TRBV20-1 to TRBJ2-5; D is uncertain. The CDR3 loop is CSVEARTQYF. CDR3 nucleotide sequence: TGCAGTGTAGAGGCCCGGACCCAGTACTTC.